These T cell receptor beta chains were read from a single sample in a study of blood T cells in healthy people across ages. TCRdb fed the 5' RACE reads into MiXCR, producing one record per CDR3 protein. This sample carries hundreds of thousands of distinct CDR3 sequences, over 40% of them seen once, and the ten largest clones take roughly 13%. The source material was blood. The receptors shown here come from a woman aged 80 or older in good health. Both conserved end residues are part of each CDR3. Fields, in order: J gene, V gene, D gene, clone size, CDR3 length, CDR3 DNA, CDR3 protein. D genes are given only for firm matches. Not every row has a clone size; where given, it reads once, few, many or a size class.

J: TRBJ2-4; V: TRBV27; D: .; size: .; length: 11; DNA: TGTGCCAGCAATTACGGAAACATTCAGTACTTC; CDR3: CASNYGNIQYF
J: TRBJ2-1; V: TRBV19; D: TRBD1; size: .; length: 15; DNA: TGTGCCAGTAGTAGAGGACAGGGGGCCGTCAATGAGCAGTTCTTC; CDR3: CASSRGQGAVNEQFF
J: TRBJ1-2; V: TRBV10-3; D: .; size: few; length: 12; DNA: TGTGCCATCAGGCAGGGCAACTATGGCTACACCTTC; CDR3: CAIRQGNYGYTF
J: TRBJ2-5; V: TRBV18; D: .; size: .; length: 15; DNA: TGTGCCAGCTCACCAACCGGACTGCCCGGAGGGACCCAGTACTTC; CDR3: CASSPTGLPGGTQYF
J: TRBJ2-5; V: TRBV29-1; D: .; size: many; length: 14; DNA: TGCAGGGGCGTCCAGGGTGTTGATTGGGGGACCCAGTACTTC; CDR3: CRGVQGVDWGTQYF
J: TRBJ2-6; V: TRBV6-2/TRBV6-3; D: .; size: .; length: 14; DNA: TGTGCCAGTACCCAGGACTCTGGGACCAACGTCCTGACTTTC; CDR3: CASTQDSGTNVLTF
J: TRBJ2-1; V: TRBV20-1; D: TRBD2; size: .; length: 14; DNA: TGCAGTGCTAGGGGACTAGCGGAACAAGAGGCCCAGTTCTTC; CDR3: CSARGLAEQEAQFF
J: TRBJ2-3; V: TRBV27; D: TRBD2; size: .; length: 14; DNA: TGTGCCAGCAGCTGGGGAAGCGGGGGTAATACGCAGTATTTT; CDR3: CASSWGSGGNTQYF
J: TRBJ2-7; V: TRBV5-1; D: TRBD1; size: many; length: 15; DNA: TGCGCCAGCACTTCACCGGACAGGGGCCCCTACGAGCAGTACTTC; CDR3: CASTSPDRGPYEQYF
J: TRBJ2-7; V: TRBV5-1; D: .; size: few; length: 14; DNA: TGCGCCAGCAGCCGCGTAGGGGAATCCTACGAGCAGTACTTC; CDR3: CASSRVGESYEQYF
J: TRBJ2-3; V: TRBV2; D: TRBD2; size: many; length: 13; DNA: TGTGCCAGCAGTTCGGGAGGACAAGATACGCAGTATTTT; CDR3: CASSSGGQDTQYF
J: TRBJ2-7; V: TRBV25-1; D: .; size: .; length: 14; DNA: TGTGCCAGCAGTGGGGGCGCGCCCTCCTACGAGCAGTACTTC; CDR3: CASSGGAPSYEQYF
J: TRBJ2-6; V: TRBV20-1; D: .; size: .; length: 17; DNA: TGCAGTGCTAGAGATTTCGGGGGACTCTCTGGGGCCAACGTCCTGACTTTC; CDR3: CSARDFGGLSGANVLTF
J: TRBJ1-1; V: TRBV12-3/TRBV12-4; D: TRBD1; size: few; length: 12; DNA: TGTGCCAGCAGCTTAGGACAGGTCGAAGCTTTCTTT; CDR3: CASSLGQVEAFF
J: TRBJ2-7; V: TRBV15; D: .; size: .; length: 16; DNA: TGTGCCACCAGCAGAGATGTCGGGGGGCTAGCCTACGAGCAGTACTTC; CDR3: CATSRDVGGLAYEQYF
J: TRBJ2-1; V: TRBV5-1; D: .; size: many; length: 16; DNA: TGCGCCAGCAGCCCTCGTCCAGGGGTTTCCACGAATGAGCAGTTCTTC; CDR3: CASSPRPGVSTNEQFF
J: TRBJ2-5; V: TRBV7-2; D: .; size: .; length: 13; DNA: TGTGCCAGCAGCCCCAGAGTTCGGGAGACCCAGTACTTC; CDR3: CASSPRVRETQYF
J: TRBJ2-5; V: TRBV18; D: .; size: .; length: 15; DNA: TGTGCCAGCTCACCACAGACAGCATATCAAGAGACCCAGTACTTC; CDR3: CASSPQTAYQETQYF
J: TRBJ2-1; V: TRBV5-1; D: TRBD2; size: many; length: 13; DNA: TGCGCCAGCGGGGGGGTCTCCTACAATGAGCAGTTCTTC; CDR3: CASGGVSYNEQFF
J: TRBJ2-4; V: TRBV9; D: .; size: many; length: 14; DNA: TGTGCCAGCAGCGTAGGTGGCGGGAAGGGCATTCAGTACTTC; CDR3: CASSVGGGKGIQYF
J: TRBJ1-4; V: TRBV5-5; D: .; size: .; length: 16; DNA: TGTGCCAGCAGCCCCGGCGTTTCTGCAACTAATGAAAAACTGTTTTTT; CDR3: CASSPGVSATNEKLFF
J: TRBJ2-6; V: TRBV2; D: .; size: many; length: 16; DNA: TGTGCCAGCAGCCTCTCAGGGAGCTCTGGGGCCAACGTCCTGACTTTC; CDR3: CASSLSGSSGANVLTF
J: TRBJ2-7; V: TRBV29-1; D: TRBD2; size: .; length: 13; DNA: TGCAGCGTGGGGACTAGCGGGCAATACGAGCAGTACTTC; CDR3: CSVGTSGQYEQYF
J: TRBJ1-1; V: TRBV9; D: TRBD1; size: many; length: 14; DNA: TGTGCCAGCAGCGCGTCGACAGGGGTCCCTGAAGCTTTCTTT; CDR3: CASSASTGVPEAFF
J: TRBJ2-3; V: TRBV29-1; D: .; size: .; length: 17; DNA: TGCAGCGTTGACTCGCCCAACGGCCAGGCCTTCACAGATACGCAGTATTTT; CDR3: CSVDSPNGQAFTDTQYF
J: TRBJ2-2; V: TRBV7-2; D: TRBD1; size: .; length: 17; DNA: TGTGCCAGCAGCCGGGACAGGGGGCCCCAAAACACCGGGGAGCTGTTTTTT; CDR3: CASSRDRGPQNTGELFF
J: TRBJ2-3; V: TRBV7-2; D: .; size: few; length: 14; DNA: TGTGCCAGCAGCCCCGGGCTAACCACAGATACGCAGTATTTT; CDR3: CASSPGLTTDTQYF
J: TRBJ2-2; V: TRBV20-1; D: .; size: .; length: 15; DNA: TGCAGTGCAGGGGGGCAGAACCCTTCTACCGGGGAGCTGTTTTTT; CDR3: CSAGGQNPSTGELFF
J: TRBJ2-2; V: TRBV20-1; D: .; size: .; length: 13; DNA: TGCAGTGCTCTATTAGGGGTATCCGGGGAGCTGTTTTTT; CDR3: CSALLGVSGELFF
J: TRBJ2-3; V: TRBV5-4; D: TRBD2; size: .; length: 12; DNA: TGTGCCAGCAGCTTATACGGGACTAGCTTGTATTTT; CDR3: CASSLYGTSLYF
J: TRBJ2-3; V: TRBV20-1; D: TRBD1; size: .; length: 15; DNA: TGCAGTGCCCTCACAGGGACAGGACGGACAGATACGCAGTATTTT; CDR3: CSALTGTGRTDTQYF
J: TRBJ2-1; V: TRBV6-5; D: TRBD2; size: many; length: 15; DNA: TGTGCCAGCAGTTACTCGGGCGGGAGGGCCAATGAGCAGTTCTTC; CDR3: CASSYSGGRANEQFF
J: TRBJ2-1; V: TRBV15; D: TRBD2; size: once; length: 17; DNA: TGTGCCACCAGCAGAGATCAGACTAGCGGAGGATACAATGAGCAGTTCTTC; CDR3: CATSRDQTSGGYNEQFF
J: TRBJ1-5; V: TRBV7-9; D: TRBD1; size: many; length: 15; DNA: TGTGCCAGCAGCTCCGACAGGGCGTTCAATCAGCCCCAGCATTTT; CDR3: CASSSDRAFNQPQHF
J: TRBJ1-6; V: TRBV5-1; D: TRBD1; size: .; length: 16; DNA: TGCGCCAGCAGCCAGGGACAGGCGACAATTAATTCACCCCTCCACTTT; CDR3: CASSQGQATINSPLHF
J: TRBJ2-1; V: TRBV6-5; D: .; size: .; length: 11; DNA: TGTGCCAGCCGGACTCAAGGGTTGGAGTTCTTC; CDR3: CASRTQGLEFF
J: TRBJ2-1; V: TRBV20-1; D: TRBD1; size: .; length: 14; DNA: TGCAGCGCTAGTCTGGGACAGGGGTGGAATGAGCAGTTCTTC; CDR3: CSASLGQGWNEQFF
J: TRBJ2-5; V: TRBV12-3/TRBV12-4; D: TRBD2; size: .; length: 18; DNA: TGTGCCAGCAGTTTAGGACTAGCGGGAGAGGAAGGTGGTGAGACCCAGTACTTC; CDR3: CASSLGLAGEEGGETQYF
J: TRBJ2-1; V: TRBV9; D: TRBD1; size: many; length: 15; DNA: TGTGCCAGCAGCCCGAGGGGGCAGCCAGACAATGAGCAGTTCTTC; CDR3: CASSPRGQPDNEQFF
J: TRBJ2-5; V: TRBV2; D: TRBD1; size: .; length: 15; DNA: TGTGCCAGCAAGGGACAGGGGGTTTCCCAAGAGACCCAGTACTTC; CDR3: CASKGQGVSQETQYF
J: TRBJ2-7; V: TRBV20-1; D: TRBD1; size: .; length: 15; DNA: TGCAGTGCTAGAGCCCCGGGACAGGGGTTCTACGAGCAGTACTTC; CDR3: CSARAPGQGFYEQYF
J: TRBJ2-7; V: TRBV11-1; D: .; size: .; length: 16; DNA: TGTGCCAGCAGCTTAATGGCCCCCTCAGGGTCCTACGAGCAGTACTTC; CDR3: CASSLMAPSGSYEQYF
J: TRBJ2-1; V: TRBV10-3; D: TRBD2; size: .; length: 19; DNA: TGTGCCATCAGTGAGTCAGGGACTAGCGGGAGGAAGTCCTACAATGAGCAGTTCTTC; CDR3: CAISESGTSGRKSYNEQFF
J: TRBJ2-1; V: TRBV6-5; D: .; size: many; length: 16; DNA: TGTGCCAGCAGTTCAGACCAGATCCTCACCTACAATGAGCAGTTCTTC; CDR3: CASSSDQILTYNEQFF